This T cell receptor (beta chain) was profiled in a study of blood T cell repertoires in COVID-19. Study summary: Samples representing acute and convalescent COVID-19 were sourced from the United States, Italy and Spain. Nucleic acid was either cDNA or gDNA, and it came from T cells, B-cell-depleted T cells, or PBMCs.

Original methodology: Reference gene primer amplification gave estimated nucleated cell counts. Some clones are missing from TCRdb's copy, which holds only in-frame ones; the method was immunoSEQ multiplex PCR. V and J calls and clone size come straight from that table; D and trimming were deduced from the DNA. Of roughly 250,000 clones listed, roughly 84% are singletons. Per germline, CDR1 MDHEN and CDR2 SYDVKM. The CDR3 is 16 residues long. V lost 2 bases, J lost 3 bases, and 13 bases lay in between. The TCR was taken from a middle-aged woman who had recovered from COVID-19. J is TRBJ2-2 and V is TRBV28; D might be TRBD2 (7 bases). The source material was peripheral blood. CDR3 nucleotide sequence: TGTGCCAGCAGTTTAAGGGGAGGGGGAGACACCGGGGAGCTGTTTTTT. It specifies CASSLRGGGDTGELFF.